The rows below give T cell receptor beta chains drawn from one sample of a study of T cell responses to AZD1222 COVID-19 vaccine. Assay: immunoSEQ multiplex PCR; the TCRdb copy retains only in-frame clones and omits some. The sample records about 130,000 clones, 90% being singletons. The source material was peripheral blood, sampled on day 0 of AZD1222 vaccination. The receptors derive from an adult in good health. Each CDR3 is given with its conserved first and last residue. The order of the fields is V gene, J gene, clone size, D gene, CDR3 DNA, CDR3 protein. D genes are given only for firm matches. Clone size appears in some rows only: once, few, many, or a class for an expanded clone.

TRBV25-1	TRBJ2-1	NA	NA	TGTGCCAGCAGTAACCCGCAGGGGGGCGGTGAGCAGTTCTTC	CASSNPQGGGEQFF
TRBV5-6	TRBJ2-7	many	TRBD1	TGTGCCAGCAGCTATTCCCGCCAGGGGGCGTACGAGCAGTACTTC	CASSYSRQGAYEQYF
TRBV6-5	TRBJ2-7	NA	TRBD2	TGTGCCAGCATGGACGGGCAGGGACTAGCCTACGAGCAGTACTTC	CASMDGQGLAYEQYF
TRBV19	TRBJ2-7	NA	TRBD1	TGTGCCAGTAGCCCGGGACAGGGTCCCTACGAGCAGTACTTC	CASSPGQGPYEQYF
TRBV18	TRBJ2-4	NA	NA	TGTGCCAGCTCACCACGTGAAGGGGGGAAAAACATTCAGTACTTC	CASSPREGGKNIQYF
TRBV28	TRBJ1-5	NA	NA	TGTGCCAGCAGTTTAACCGAGGGGATGAGCAATCAGCCCCAGCATTTT	CASSLTEGMSNQPQHF
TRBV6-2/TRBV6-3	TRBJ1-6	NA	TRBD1	TGTGCCAGCAGTTACTCTTGGGGACAGGGCGGCGGTAATTCACCCCTCCACTTT	CASSYSWGQGGGNSPLHF
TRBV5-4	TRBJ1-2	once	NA	TGTGCCAGCAGCTTTACGGAGAACTATGGCTACACCTTC	CASSFTENYGYTF
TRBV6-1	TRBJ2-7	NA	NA	TGTGCCAGCAGTGATCCCTCGCGCTGGCAGTACTTC	CASSDPSRWQYF
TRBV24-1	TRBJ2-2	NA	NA	TGTGCCACCAGTGATTTGCGAGTTACCGGGGAGCTGTTTTTT	CATSDLRVTGELFF
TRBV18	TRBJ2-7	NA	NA	TGTGCCAGCTCCGGTGTGGACACCTACGAGCAGTACTTC	CASSGVDTYEQYF
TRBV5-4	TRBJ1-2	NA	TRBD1	TGTGCCGGATCAACACGGGACAGGGTATCTGGCTACACCTTC	CAGSTRDRVSGYTF
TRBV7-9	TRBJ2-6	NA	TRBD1	TGTGCCAGCAGCTCTGGACAGGGGGCTGTTGGGGCCAACGTCCTGACTTTC	CASSSGQGAVGANVLTF
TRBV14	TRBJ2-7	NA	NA	TGTGCCAGCAGCCACCAAACTTCCAGCGAGCAGTACTTC	CASSHQTSSEQYF
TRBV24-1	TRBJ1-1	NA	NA	TGTGCCACCAGTGATTTGGGAGCCACTGAAGCTTTCTTT	CATSDLGATEAFF
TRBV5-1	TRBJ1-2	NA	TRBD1	TGCGCCAGCAGCCATCTACCGACAGGGCGTGTTAACTATGGCTACACCTTC	CASSHLPTGRVNYGYTF
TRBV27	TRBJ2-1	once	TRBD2	TGTGCCAGCAGTCCTAGCGGGGGGGCGTCCAATGAGCAGTTCTTC	CASSPSGGASNEQFF
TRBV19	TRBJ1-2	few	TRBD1	TGTGCCAGTAGTACCCTAACTGCGACAGGGGGAATATTCTATGGCTACACCTTC	CASSTLTATGGIFYGYTF
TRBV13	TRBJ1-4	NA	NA	TGTGCCAGCAGCTTAGGCAGAACTAATGAAAAACTGTTTTTT	CASSLGRTNEKLFF
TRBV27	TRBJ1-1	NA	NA	TGTGCCAGCAGTCCCCAGCCCCCGAACACTGAAGCTTTCTTT	CASSPQPPNTEAFF
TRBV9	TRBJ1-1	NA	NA	TGTGCCAGCAGCGTAGGGTCTCCCGGGGGCGGAAACACTGAAGCTTTCTTT	CASSVGSPGGGNTEAFF
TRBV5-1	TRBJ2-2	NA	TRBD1	TGCGCCAGCAGCATCCAGGGGGCGAACACCGGGGAGCTGTTTTTT	CASSIQGANTGELFF
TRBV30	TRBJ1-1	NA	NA	TGTGCCTGGGCAGGGGAGGGGAACACTGAAGCTTTCTTT	CAWAGEGNTEAFF
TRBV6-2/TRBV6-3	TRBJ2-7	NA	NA	TGTGCCAGCAGTCGTAGGGCTAACGAGCAGTACTTC	CASSRRANEQYF
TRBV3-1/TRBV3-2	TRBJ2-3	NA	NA	TGTGCCAGCAGCCAAGAAGGGGTAGCGCCCCGCACAGATACGCAGTATTTT	CASSQEGVAPRTDTQYF
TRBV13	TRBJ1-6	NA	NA	TGTGCCAGTTCCCCCTCGGGACTTGGAGATTCACCCCTCCACTTT	CASSPSGLGDSPLHF
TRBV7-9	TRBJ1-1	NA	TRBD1	TGTGCCAGCAGACGCGTCAGGGGGCGGACTGAAGCTTTCTTT	CASRRVRGRTEAFF
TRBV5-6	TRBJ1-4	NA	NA	TGTGCCAGCAGCAACCCCAATATTGAAAAACTGTTTTTT	CASSNPNIEKLFF
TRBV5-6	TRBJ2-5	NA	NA	TGTGCCAGCAGTTCTCGTCCGGGGGCATTAGAGACCCAGTACTTC	CASSSRPGALETQYF